A selection of T cell receptor beta chains follows, all from one sample in a study of blood T cell repertoires in COVID-19. Sequencing was performed with immunoSEQ multiplex PCR; in TCRdb, only in-frame clones are kept and a portion is missing. The sample lists roughly 120,000 clones; 75% to 90% were seen once. The sample consisted of peripheral blood. The receptors derive from a woman older than 75 with COVID-19, enrolled during active disease. Both conserved end residues are part of each CDR3. The order of the fields is V gene, CDR3 length, J gene, D gene, clone size, CDR3 DNA, CDR3 protein. The D gene is left open where the match is weak. A clone size is listed for some rows: how often the clone was seen (once, few, many), or a class if it is expanded.

TRBV6-5,15,TRBJ2-1,TRBD2,.,TGTGCCAGCAGGAGGGGACTAGCGGACCACAAGTCGGAGTTCTTC,CASRRGLADHKSEFF
TRBV19,14,TRBJ1-1,.,.,TGTGCCAGTAGTCCCTGGGCCTCGGGAGCTGAAGCTTTCTTT,CASSPWASGAEAFF
TRBV28,15,TRBJ1-4,.,.,TGTGCCAGCAGACAGGACTTTCGGGGGAAAGGAAAACTGTTTTTT,CASRQDFRGKGKLFF
TRBV25-1,16,TRBJ2-2,.,.,TGTGCCAGCAGTGTATTTAAACATGGGAACACCGGGGAGCTGTTTTTT,CASSVFKHGNTGELFF
TRBV28,14,TRBJ1-2,TRBD1,.,TGTGCCAGCAGTAACAGGGGGGAGTTAACGGGCTACACCTTC,CASSNRGELTGYTF
TRBV10-3,15,TRBJ1-1,.,.,TGTGCCATCAGTGAAGGGTTTGAGGGAAACACTGAAGCTTTCTTT,CAISEGFEGNTEAFF
TRBV12-5,14,TRBJ2-5,.,.,TGTGCTAGTGGTTTGGGGACAGTCCAAGAGACCCAGTACTTC,CASGLGTVQETQYF
TRBV19,13,TRBJ2-1,TRBD1,few,TGTGCCAGTAGGGGGACAGGGAGCCCTGAGCAGTTCTTC,CASRGTGSPEQFF
TRBV7-2,15,TRBJ2-1,TRBD2,.,TGTGCCAGCAGCACCCGGGGGGGCGGGATCAATGAGCAGTTCTTC,CASSTRGGGINEQFF
TRBV6-5,13,TRBJ1-6,.,.,TGTGCCAGCTTGGTGACACTTAATTCACCCCTCCACTTT,CASLVTLNSPLHF
TRBV18,14,TRBJ2-7,TRBD1,.,TGTGCCAGCTCACGTAACAGGGGTTACTACGAGCAGTACTTC,CASSRNRGYYEQYF
TRBV15,15,TRBJ2-1,TRBD2,.,TGTGCCACCAGCGGGACTAGCCCTCTGTACAATGAGCAGTTCTTC,CATSGTSPLYNEQFF
TRBV19,14,TRBJ2-1,TRBD2,.,TGTGCCAGCCGGTGGCAACTAGCGGGAGGGGAGCAGTTCTTC,CASRWQLAGGEQFF